These T cell receptor beta chains were read from a single sample in a study of shared clonotypes between healthy human individuals. Sequencing was performed with immunoSEQ multiplex PCR; in TCRdb, only in-frame clones are kept and a portion is missing. The data contain about 2 million clones, just under 95% of them singletons. The sequenced sample was naive CD8+ T cells sorted from blood. Every receptor here comes from a man younger than 35 in good health. Both conserved end residues are part of each CDR3. A D gene is named only where the DNA matches it firmly. Some rows mark clone size as missing; the rest say once, few, many or name a class of expanded clone.

D: -
length: 13
J: TRBJ2-3
V: TRBV11-3
size: -
DNA: TGTGCCAGCAGCCCGGAGGGGACAGATACGCAGTATTTT
CDR3: CASSPEGTDTQYF

D: -
length: 14
J: TRBJ1-1
V: TRBV28
size: -
DNA: TGTGCCAGCAGTTTATCGGGGACGGTCTTTGAAGCTTTCTTT
CDR3: CASSLSGTVFEAFF

D: -
length: 16
J: TRBJ2-2
V: TRBV30
size: -
DNA: TGTGCCTGGAGTGTAGAGTCTCGGCCGAACACCGGGGAGCTGTTTTTT
CDR3: CAWSVESRPNTGELFF

D: -
length: 14
J: TRBJ1-1
V: TRBV27
size: -
DNA: TGTGCCAGCAGTCCGATCGGGGAGAACACTGAAGCTTTCTTT
CDR3: CASSPIGENTEAFF

D: -
length: 15
J: TRBJ1-1
V: TRBV4-3
size: -
DNA: TGCGCCAGCAGCCAAGTTATGGCTCCCGAGGAATTAGCTTTCTTT
CDR3: CASSQVMAPEELAFF

D: -
length: 13
J: TRBJ2-7
V: TRBV27
size: -
DNA: TGTGCCAGCAGTGCCGGGACGGGCTACGAGCAGTACTTC
CDR3: CASSAGTGYEQYF

D: -
length: 15
J: TRBJ2-3
V: TRBV27
size: -
DNA: TGTGCCAGCAGTTTCTCCCCGGGGGGCACAGATACGCAGTATTTT
CDR3: CASSFSPGGTDTQYF

D: -
length: 14
J: TRBJ2-7
V: TRBV13
size: once
DNA: TGTGCCAGCAGCTTAGGACTAGCCTCCTACGAGCAGTACTTC
CDR3: CASSLGLASYEQYF

D: TRBD2
length: 17
J: TRBJ2-3
V: TRBV11-3
size: -
DNA: TGTGCCAGCAGCGAATTGGGACTAGCGGGAGACCCAGATACGCAGTATTTT
CDR3: CASSELGLAGDPDTQYF

D: -
length: 11
J: TRBJ1-1
V: TRBV30
size: -
DNA: TGTGCCTGGAGTGTACAGGTTGAAGCTTTCTTT
CDR3: CAWSVQVEAFF

D: -
length: 15
J: TRBJ2-5
V: TRBV7-9
size: -
DNA: TGTGCCAGCAGCCCAGGGGAGGGAGAAGTAGAGACCCAGTACTTC
CDR3: CASSPGEGEVETQYF

D: -
length: 15
J: TRBJ1-1
V: TRBV6-5
size: -
DNA: TGTGCCAGCACCTACGGATTCGGTATGAACACTGAAGCTTTCTTT
CDR3: CASTYGFGMNTEAFF

D: -
length: 15
J: TRBJ2-5
V: TRBV21-1
size: -
DNA: TGTGCCAGCAGCAATCCGGAGGCAGCTAAAGAGACCCAGTACTTC
CDR3: CASSNPEAAKETQYF

D: -
length: 11
J: TRBJ1-6
V: TRBV2
size: -
DNA: TGTGCCAGCAGTGAAGGGCTCCCCCTCCACTTT
CDR3: CASSEGLPLHF

D: -
length: 16
J: TRBJ1-2
V: TRBV28
size: -
DNA: TGTGCCAGCAGTCTTTCGATGTTGGGTTCGGACTATGGCTACACCTTC
CDR3: CASSLSMLGSDYGYTF

D: -
length: 13
J: TRBJ1-2
V: TRBV10-1
size: -
DNA: TGCGCCAGCACCCGGAGGGGGGTAAGTGGCTACACCTTC
CDR3: CASTRRGVSGYTF

D: -
length: 14
J: TRBJ1-1
V: TRBV18
size: -
DNA: TGTGCCAGCTCACCCGACAGACTTAACACTGAAGCTTTCTTT
CDR3: CASSPDRLNTEAFF

D: -
length: 11
J: TRBJ1-1
V: TRBV20-1
size: -
DNA: TGCAGTGCCACAGGAGCCCCTGAAGCTTTCTTT
CDR3: CSATGAPEAFF

D: -
length: 12
J: TRBJ1-2
V: TRBV5-8
size: -
DNA: TGTGCCAGCAGCTTGGGACAGCCCGGCTACACCTTC
CDR3: CASSLGQPGYTF

D: TRBD1
length: 16
J: TRBJ1-5
V: TRBV28
size: -
DNA: TGTGCCAGCAGTAAGGACAGGGTGAATAGCAATCAGCCCCAGCATTTT
CDR3: CASSKDRVNSNQPQHF

D: -
length: 15
J: TRBJ2-7
V: TRBV9
size: once
DNA: TGTGCCAGCAGCGCGACGGGACTCGGGGCCTACGAGCAGTACTTC
CDR3: CASSATGLGAYEQYF

D: -
length: 13
J: TRBJ1-6
V: TRBV28
size: -
DNA: TGTGCCAGCAGTTTAAATGGCAATTCACCCCTCCACTTT
CDR3: CASSLNGNSPLHF

D: -
length: 15
J: TRBJ2-7
V: TRBV29-1
size: -
DNA: TGCAGCGTTGAAGATCTCGGCGGCAGCTCCTACGAGCAGTACTTC
CDR3: CSVEDLGGSSYEQYF

D: TRBD2
length: 15
J: TRBJ2-3
V: TRBV30
size: -
DNA: TGTGCCTGGAGTTTGGCGGGGGGGCCATCAGATACGCAGTATTTT
CDR3: CAWSLAGGPSDTQYF

D: -
length: 13
J: TRBJ2-5
V: TRBV6-5
size: -
DNA: TGTGCCAGCAGTTACTCGATGGGTGAGACCCAGTACTTC
CDR3: CASSYSMGETQYF

D: TRBD2
length: 17
J: TRBJ2-7
V: TRBV5-6
size: -
DNA: TGTGCCAGCAGCTTGGAACTAGCGGGACCCAGCTCCTACGAGCAGTACTTC
CDR3: CASSLELAGPSSYEQYF

D: TRBD1
length: 15
J: TRBJ2-7
V: TRBV27
size: -
DNA: TGTGCCAGCAGTTTTACCCGGACAGGGTCTCACGAGCAGTACTTC
CDR3: CASSFTRTGSHEQYF

D: TRBD1
length: 15
J: TRBJ1-2
V: TRBV9
size: once
DNA: TGTGCCAGCAGCCCGGGGACAGGAGGGAACTATGGCTACACCTTC
CDR3: CASSPGTGGNYGYTF

D: -
length: 14
J: TRBJ2-7
V: TRBV30
size: -
DNA: TGTGCCTGGAGAGAGCCAGGACAAATTTACGAGCAGTACTTC
CDR3: CAWREPGQIYEQYF

D: -
length: 13
J: TRBJ2-7
V: TRBV5-8
size: -
DNA: TGTGCCAGCAGCTTGGTGGGTGGTTACGAGCAGTACTTC
CDR3: CASSLVGGYEQYF

D: -
length: 17
J: TRBJ2-4
V: TRBV4-1
size: once
DNA: TGCGCCAGCAGCCAAGAAGGGGGAGATTTGGCCAAAAACATTCAGTACTTC
CDR3: CASSQEGGDLAKNIQYF

D: -
length: 15
J: TRBJ2-2
V: TRBV9
size: -
DNA: TGTGCCAGCAGCGGACCGGGATCGAACACCGGGGAGCTGTTTTTT
CDR3: CASSGPGSNTGELFF

D: TRBD2
length: 17
J: TRBJ2-2
V: TRBV12-5
size: -
DNA: TGTGCTAGTGGTTTGCCTCCGGGACTAGGACTCACCGGGGAGCTGTTTTTT
CDR3: CASGLPPGLGLTGELFF

D: -
length: 15
J: TRBJ2-1
V: TRBV5-6
size: -
DNA: TGTGCCAGCAGCTTTAGAGGGAGTGGGCACAATGAGCAGTTCTTC
CDR3: CASSFRGSGHNEQFF

D: -
length: 13
J: TRBJ2-3
V: TRBV28
size: -
DNA: TGTGCCAGCAGTTTCGGCCCTACAGATACGCAGTATTTT
CDR3: CASSFGPTDTQYF

D: TRBD1
length: 14
J: TRBJ2-1
V: TRBV7-9
size: -
DNA: TGTGCCAGCAGCTTAGCTGGACAGGGAGGAGAGCAGTTCTTC
CDR3: CASSLAGQGGEQFF

D: -
length: 13
J: TRBJ1-1
V: TRBV6-1
size: -
DNA: TGTGCCAGCGGTAGTTGGGCGAACACTGAAGCTTTCTTT
CDR3: CASGSWANTEAFF

D: TRBD2
length: 17
J: TRBJ2-3
V: TRBV28
size: -
DNA: TGTGCCAGCAGTTCCATTAGCGGGGGGCCCCGGATCGGTACGCAGTATTTT
CDR3: CASSSISGGPRIGTQYF

D: TRBD1
length: 15
J: TRBJ1-1
V: TRBV6-1
size: once
DNA: TGTGCCAGCAGTAAAGGGAGGGGGCTGGACACTGAAGCTTTCTTT
CDR3: CASSKGRGLDTEAFF

D: -
length: 15
J: TRBJ2-2
V: TRBV27
size: -
DNA: TGTGCCAGCATGGGGGACTCTATCTACACCGGGGAGCTGTTTTTT
CDR3: CASMGDSIYTGELFF

D: -
length: 15
J: TRBJ2-2
V: TRBV19
size: -
DNA: TGTGCCAGTAGTATGCCAGGAATAAACACCGGGGAGCTGTTTTTT
CDR3: CASSMPGINTGELFF

D: TRBD1
length: 17
J: TRBJ1-3
V: TRBV6-1
size: -
DNA: TGTGCCAGCAGTGCGTCGGACAGGTCGGGCTCTGGAAACACCATATATTTT
CDR3: CASSASDRSGSGNTIYF

D: TRBD1
length: 14
J: TRBJ2-7
V: TRBV28
size: -
DNA: TGTGCCAGCAGTTCCCGGGACAGGGGTTCCGAGCAGTACTTC
CDR3: CASSSRDRGSEQYF

D: -
length: 14
J: TRBJ1-2
V: TRBV5-1
size: few
DNA: TGCGCCAGCAGCTTGGAAGGAGCCCTGTATGGCTACACCTTC
CDR3: CASSLEGALYGYTF

D: TRBD1
length: 13
J: TRBJ2-7
V: TRBV19
size: -
DNA: TGTGCCAGTAGTATAGGAACAGGGGGCGAGCAGTACTTC
CDR3: CASSIGTGGEQYF

D: -
length: 13
J: TRBJ2-2
V: TRBV2
size: -
DNA: TGTGCCAGCAGTGGGACATTTCCCGGGGAGCTGTTTTTT
CDR3: CASSGTFPGELFF

D: -
length: 13
J: TRBJ1-5
V: TRBV7-6
size: -
DNA: TGTGCCAGCAGCCTGGGGACATCCCAGCCCCAGCATTTT
CDR3: CASSLGTSQPQHF

D: TRBD1
length: 13
J: TRBJ2-7
V: TRBV29-1
size: -
DNA: TGCAGCGTCGAGGGACAGGAACTCTACGAGCAGTACTTC
CDR3: CSVEGQELYEQYF

D: -
length: 15
J: TRBJ2-1
V: TRBV5-1
size: -
DNA: TGCGCCAGCAGCTGGGACTCAGAACCCAATGTTGAGCAGTTCTTC
CDR3: CASSWDSEPNVEQFF

D: -
length: 16
J: TRBJ2-3
V: TRBV10-3
size: -
DNA: TGTGCCATCAGTGAAGGGACACGGACGGACACAGATACGCAGTATTTT
CDR3: CAISEGTRTDTDTQYF

D: -
length: 15
J: TRBJ2-2
V: TRBV19
size: -
DNA: TGTGCCAGTAGTATGTCGGGGTACGCCACCGGGGAGCTGTTTTTT
CDR3: CASSMSGYATGELFF

D: TRBD1
length: 13
J: TRBJ2-3
V: TRBV5-6
size: -
DNA: TGTGCCAGCAGCGCCCAGGGGGAAAATCGGCAGTATTTT
CDR3: CASSAQGENRQYF